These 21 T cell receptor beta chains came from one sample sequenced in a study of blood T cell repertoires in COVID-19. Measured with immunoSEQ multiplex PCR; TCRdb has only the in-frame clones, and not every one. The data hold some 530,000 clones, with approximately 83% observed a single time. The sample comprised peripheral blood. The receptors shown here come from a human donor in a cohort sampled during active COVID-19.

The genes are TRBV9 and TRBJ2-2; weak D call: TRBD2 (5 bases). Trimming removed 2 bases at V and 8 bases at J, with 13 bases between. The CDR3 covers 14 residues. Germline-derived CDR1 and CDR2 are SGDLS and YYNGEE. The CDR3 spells CASSVETRSGELFF. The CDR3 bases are TGTGCCAGCAGCGTGGAAACTAGATCTGGGGAGCTGTTTTTT.

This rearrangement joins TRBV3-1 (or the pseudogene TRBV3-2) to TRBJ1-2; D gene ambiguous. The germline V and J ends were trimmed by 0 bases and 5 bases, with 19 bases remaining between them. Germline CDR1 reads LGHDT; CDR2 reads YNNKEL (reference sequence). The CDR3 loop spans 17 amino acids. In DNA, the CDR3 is TGTGCCAGCAGCCAAGAGTCGACTTGGGGAGCCGAATATGGCTACACCTTC. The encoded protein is CASSQESTWGAEYGYTF.

CDR3 DNA sequence: TGTGCCAGTAGTGTGACTAGCGGGAGGGAAGATACGCAGTATTTT. Protein: CASSVTSGREDTQYF. The rearrangement uses TRBV19 and TRBJ2-3; the match to TRBD2 covers 14 bases. This CDR3 contains 15 residues. J was trimmed by 5 bases and V by 5 bases; bases with no gene match: 3. The germline V gene encodes CDR1 LNHDA and CDR2 SQIVND (reference sequence).

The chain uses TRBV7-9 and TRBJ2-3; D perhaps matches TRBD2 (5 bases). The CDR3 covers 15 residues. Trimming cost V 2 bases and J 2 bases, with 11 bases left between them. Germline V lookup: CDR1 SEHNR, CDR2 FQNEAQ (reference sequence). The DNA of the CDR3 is TGTGCCAGCAGCTTACCTAGCCTACACACAGATACGCAGTATTTT. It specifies CASSLPSLHTDTQYF.

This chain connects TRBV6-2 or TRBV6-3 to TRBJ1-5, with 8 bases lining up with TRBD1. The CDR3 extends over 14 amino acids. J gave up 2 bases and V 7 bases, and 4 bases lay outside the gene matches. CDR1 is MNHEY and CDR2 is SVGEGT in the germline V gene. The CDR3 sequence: CASIPGQGNQPQHF. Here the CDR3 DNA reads TGTGCCAGCATCCCGGGACAGGGCAATCAGCCCCAGCATTTT.

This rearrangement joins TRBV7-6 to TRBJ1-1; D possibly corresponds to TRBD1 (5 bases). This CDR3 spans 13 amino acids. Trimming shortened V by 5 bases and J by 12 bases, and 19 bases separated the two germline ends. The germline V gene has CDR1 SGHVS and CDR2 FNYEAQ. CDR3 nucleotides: TGTGCCAGCAGCCCACCGGGGGGGAGTATAACTTTCTTT. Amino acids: CASSPPGGSITFF.

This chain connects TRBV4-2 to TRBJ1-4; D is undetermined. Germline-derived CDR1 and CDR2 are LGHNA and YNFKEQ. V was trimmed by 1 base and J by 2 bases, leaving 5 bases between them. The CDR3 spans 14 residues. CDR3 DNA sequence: TGTGCCAGCAGCCAAGGGGCTACTAATGAAAAACTGTTTTTT. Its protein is CASSQGATNEKLFF.

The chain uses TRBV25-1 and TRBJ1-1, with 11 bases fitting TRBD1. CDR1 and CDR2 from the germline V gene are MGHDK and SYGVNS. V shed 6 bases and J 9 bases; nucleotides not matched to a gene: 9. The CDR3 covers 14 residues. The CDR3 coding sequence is TGTGCCAGCAGAACCGATGGGACAGGGGGAAAAGCTTTCTTT. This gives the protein CASRTDGTGGKAFF.

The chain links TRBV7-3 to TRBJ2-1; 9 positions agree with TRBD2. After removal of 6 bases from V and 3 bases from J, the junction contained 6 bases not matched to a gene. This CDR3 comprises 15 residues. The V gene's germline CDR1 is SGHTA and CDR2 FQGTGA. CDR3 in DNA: TGTGCCAGCAGTCCTAGCGGGACCCTCTACAATGAGCAGTTCTTC. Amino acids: CASSPSGTLYNEQFF. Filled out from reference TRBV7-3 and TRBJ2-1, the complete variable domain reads GAGVSQTPSNKVTEKGKYVELRCDPISGHTALYWYRQSLGQGPEFLIYFQGTGAADDSGLPNDRFFAVRPEGSVSTLKIQRTERGDSAVYLCASSPSGTLYNEQFFGPGTRLTVL.

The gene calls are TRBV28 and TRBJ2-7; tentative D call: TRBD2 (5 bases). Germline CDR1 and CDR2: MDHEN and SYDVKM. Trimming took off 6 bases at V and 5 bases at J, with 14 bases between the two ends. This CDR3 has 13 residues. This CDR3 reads CASREGLWDEQYF. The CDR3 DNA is TGTGCCAGCAGAGAGGGCCTATGGGACGAGCAGTACTTC.

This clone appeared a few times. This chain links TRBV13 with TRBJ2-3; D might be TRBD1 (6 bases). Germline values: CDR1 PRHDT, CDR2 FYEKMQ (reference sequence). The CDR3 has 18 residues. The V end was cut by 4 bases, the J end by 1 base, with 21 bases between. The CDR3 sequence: CASSSFGTFNLRTDTQYF. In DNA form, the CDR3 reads TGTGCCAGCAGCTCCTTCGGGACATTCAACTTACGCACAGATACGCAGTATTTT.

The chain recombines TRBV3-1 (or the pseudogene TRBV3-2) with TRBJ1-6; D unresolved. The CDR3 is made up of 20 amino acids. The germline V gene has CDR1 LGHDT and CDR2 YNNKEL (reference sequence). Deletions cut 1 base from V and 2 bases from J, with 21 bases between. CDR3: CASSQVATSEQNTYNSPLHF. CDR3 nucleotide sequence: TGTGCCAGCAGCCAAGTGGCCACCTCAGAACAAAACACCTATAATTCACCCCTCCACTTT.

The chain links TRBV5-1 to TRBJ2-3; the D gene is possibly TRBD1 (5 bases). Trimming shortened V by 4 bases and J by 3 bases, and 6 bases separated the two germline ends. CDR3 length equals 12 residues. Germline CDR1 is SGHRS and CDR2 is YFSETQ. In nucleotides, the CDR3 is TGCGCCAGCAGCACAGGAACAGATACGCAGTATTTT. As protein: CASSTGTDTQYF. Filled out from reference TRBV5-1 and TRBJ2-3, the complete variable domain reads KAGVTQTPRYLIKTRGQQVTLSCSPISGHRSVSWYQQTPGQGLQFLFEYFSETQRNKGNFPGRFSGRQFSNSRSEMNVSTLELGDSALYLCASSTGTDTQYFGPGTRLTVL.

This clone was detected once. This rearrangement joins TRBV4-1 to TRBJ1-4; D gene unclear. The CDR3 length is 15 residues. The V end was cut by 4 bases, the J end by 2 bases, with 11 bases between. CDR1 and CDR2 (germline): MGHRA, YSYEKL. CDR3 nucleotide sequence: TGCGCCAGCAGCCTGGGCGGGGTTACTAATGAAAAACTGTTTTTT. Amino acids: CASSLGGVTNEKLFF.

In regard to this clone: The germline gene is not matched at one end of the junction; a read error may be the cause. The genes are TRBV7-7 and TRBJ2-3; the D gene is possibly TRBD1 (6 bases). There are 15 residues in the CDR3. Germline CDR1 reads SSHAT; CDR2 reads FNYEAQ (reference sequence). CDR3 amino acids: CASSSSGVLVDTQYF. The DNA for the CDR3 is TGTGCTAGCAGCTCCTCAGGGGTTTTGGTTGATACGCAGTATTTT.

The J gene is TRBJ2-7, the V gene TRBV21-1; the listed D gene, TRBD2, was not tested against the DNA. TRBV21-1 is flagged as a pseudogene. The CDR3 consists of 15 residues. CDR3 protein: CASSNSASGYYEQYF. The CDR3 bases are TGTGCCAGCAGCAATTCGGCTAGCGGGTATTACGAGCAGTACTTC.

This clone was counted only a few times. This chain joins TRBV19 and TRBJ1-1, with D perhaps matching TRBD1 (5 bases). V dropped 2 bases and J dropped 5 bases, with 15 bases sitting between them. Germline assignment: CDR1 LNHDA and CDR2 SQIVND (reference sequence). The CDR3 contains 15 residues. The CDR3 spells CASSIMKAGLTEAFF. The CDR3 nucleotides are TGTGCCAGTAGTATAATGAAGGCAGGGCTGACTGAAGCTTTCTTT.

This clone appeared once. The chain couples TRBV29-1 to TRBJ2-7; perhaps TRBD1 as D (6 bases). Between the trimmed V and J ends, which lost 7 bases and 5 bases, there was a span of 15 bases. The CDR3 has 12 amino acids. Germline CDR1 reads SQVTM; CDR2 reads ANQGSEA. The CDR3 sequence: CSATMGANEQYF. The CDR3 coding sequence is TGCAGCGCGACGATGGGGGCCAACGAGCAGTACTTC.

Written as DNA, the CDR3 is TGTGCCAGCAGTGGGACTAGCATACCCAATGAGCAGTTCTTC. This codes for CASSGTSIPNEQFF. V gene TRBV2 combines with J gene TRBJ2-1, with 8 bases fitting TRBD2. Germline CDR1 reads SNHLY; CDR2 reads FYNNEI. The CDR3 is 14 amino acids. After removal of 4 bases from V and 6 bases from J, the junction contained 5 bases not matched to a gene. The whole variable domain, remainder taken from reference TRBV2 and TRBJ2-1, is EPEVTQTPSHQVTQMGQEVILRCVPISNHLYFYWYRQILGQKVEFLVSFYNNEISEKSEIFDDQFSVERPDGSNFTLKIRSTKLEDSAMYFCASSGTSIPNEQFFGPGTRLTVL.

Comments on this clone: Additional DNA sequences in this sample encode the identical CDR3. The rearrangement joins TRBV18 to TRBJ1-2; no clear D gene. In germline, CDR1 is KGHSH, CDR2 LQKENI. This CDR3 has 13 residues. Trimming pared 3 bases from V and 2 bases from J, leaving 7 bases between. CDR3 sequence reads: CASSPPGNYGYTF. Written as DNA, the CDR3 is TGTGCCAGCTCACCGCCAGGAAACTATGGCTACACCTTC.

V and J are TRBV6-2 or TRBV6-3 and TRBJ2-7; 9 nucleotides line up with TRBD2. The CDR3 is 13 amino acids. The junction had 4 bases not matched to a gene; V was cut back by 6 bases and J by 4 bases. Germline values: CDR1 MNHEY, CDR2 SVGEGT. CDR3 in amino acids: CASSLAGTYEQYF. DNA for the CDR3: TGTGCCAGCAGCCTAGCGGGAACATACGAGCAGTACTTC.